One and the same sample provided the 23 T cell receptor beta chains below, sequenced in a study of blood T cell repertoires in COVID-19. Generated by immunoSEQ multiplex PCR, the TCRdb table keeps only in-frame clones and is missing some. In the table there are fewer than 400,000 clones, 88% of which are singletons. Sequenced input: PBMCs or T cells enriched from blood (not recorded which). The origin of the receptors is a man aged 30 to 45 who had recovered from COVID-19.

The J gene is TRBJ2-1, the V gene TRBV24-1, with 8 bases matching TRBD2. This CDR3 has 14 amino acids. V was clipped by 3 bases and J by 9 bases; unmatched bases: 6. Germline-derived CDR1 and CDR2 are KGHDR and SFDVKD. The CDR3 bases are TGTGCCACCAGTGATACGGGACTAGTGGGTGAGCAGTTCTTC. Encoded protein: CATSDTGLVGEQFF.

This chain joins TRBV28 and TRBJ1-2; 11 nucleotides align to TRBD1. Germline loops: CDR1 MDHEN, CDR2 SYDVKM. V was pared by 3 bases and J by 3 bases, with 6 bases of the junction left unmatched. The CDR3 spans 16 residues. For the CDR3, the DNA is TGTGCCAGCAGTTTGGCCGGGACAGGGGGTTACTATGGCTACACCTTC. Protein: CASSLAGTGGYYGYTF.

This clone was counted a single time. The rearrangement links TRBV28 to TRBJ2-1; the match to TRBD2 covers 12 bases. Germline V gene data show CDR1 as MDHEN and CDR2 as SYDVKM. This CDR3 contains 16 residues. Trimming removed 8 bases from V and 4 bases from J; junction bases left unmatched: 9. The DNA of the CDR3 is TGTGCCAGCCGATCCTCCCTAGCGGGGGGGTACAATGAGCAGTTCTTC. Protein product: CASRSSLAGGYNEQFF.

The chain combines TRBV11-1 with TRBJ2-7, with 11 bases lining up with TRBD1. The CDR3 has 14 amino acids. In germline, CDR1 is SGHAT, CDR2 FQDESV (reference sequence). Germline trimming cut 3 bases from V and 6 bases from J; bases unmatched to any gene: 4. The DNA for the CDR3 is TGTGCCAGCAGCTTCGGACAGGGGGCTGTCGAGCAGTACTTC. It specifies CASSFGQGAVEQYF.

The gene calls are TRBV5-1 and TRBJ2-7; possible D gene TRBD1, 5 bases. Trimming shortened V by 0 bases and J by 2 bases, and 9 bases separated the two germline ends. This CDR3 region has 14 residues. Germline V gives CDR1 SGHRS, CDR2 YFSETQ. CDR3 bases: TGCGCCAGCAGCTTGGCCGCCAGGGCCTACGAGCAGTACTTC. It codes for CASSLAARAYEQYF.

This chain uses TRBV5-4 with TRBJ1-6; a possible D gene is TRBD1 (6 bases). Germline CDR1 SGHNT, CDR2 YYREEE (reference sequence). The V end lost 4 bases, the J end lost 3 bases, and 11 bases lay between the germline ends. The CDR3 extends over 15 amino acids. The chain's CDR3 is CASSLGQLYNSPLHF. The CDR3 coding sequence is TGTGCCAGCAGCCTAGGACAGCTCTATAATTCACCCCTCCACTTT.

The chain recombines TRBV6-5 with TRBJ1-1; D gene unclear. Germline V gene lookup returns CDR1 MNHEY and CDR2 SVGAGI. V was clipped by 7 bases and J by 1 base, with 7 bases between them. This CDR3 has 12 amino acids. The CDR3 loop is CASTRANTEAFF. The CDR3 nucleotides read TGTGCCAGCACGAGGGCGAACACTGAAGCTTTCTTT.

CDR3 sequence reads: CASSPRGQAGDQTQYF. In nucleotides, the CDR3 is TGTGCCAGCAGTCCGCGGGGACAGGCCGGGGACCAGACCCAGTACTTC. The J gene is TRBJ2-5, the V gene TRBV9; TRBD1 matches at 8 bases. V trimming: 5 bases; J trimming: 6 bases; junction bases outside the gene matches: 15. CDR1 SGDLS and CDR2 YYNGEE come from the germline V gene. The CDR3 has 16 residues.

The rearrangement uses TRBV4-1 and TRBJ2-6, with a weak D call TRBD1 (6 bases). The V gene's germline CDR1 is MGHRA and CDR2 YSYEKL. The length of the CDR3 is 18 residues. The V gene lost 1 base and the J gene lost 0 bases, with 13 bases spanning the gap. The CDR3 DNA reads TGCGCCAGCAGCCAAGGAGTAACAGGGAGCTCTGGGGCCAACGTCCTGACTTTC. It yields the protein CASSQGVTGSSGANVLTF.

This chain uses TRBV5-1 with TRBJ2-5, with 12 bases aligning to TRBD2. This CDR3 has 15 amino acids. V was clipped by 0 bases and J by 7 bases; unmatched bases: 4. Per germline, CDR1 SGHRS and CDR2 YFSETQ. The DNA for the CDR3 is TGCGCCAGCAGCTTGGAACTAGCGGGGGGCGGGACCCAGTACTTC. This gives the protein CASSLELAGGGTQYF.

The CDR3 sequence is CASSYQMEAEQYF. The CDR3 DNA reads as TGTGCCAGCAGTTATCAAATGGAGGCCGAGCAGTACTTC. The V gene is TRBV12-3 or TRBV12-4, the J gene TRBJ2-7, with D perhaps matching TRBD2 (5 bases). The V gene lost 4 bases and the J gene lost 6 bases, with 13 bases spanning the gap. The CDR3 consists of 13 residues.

As concerns this clone: Other DNA sequences in the sample encode the same CDR3. CDR3 sequence reads: CASSLTSGYEQYF. The CDR3, as DNA: TGCGCCAGCAGCTTGACATCAGGCTACGAGCAGTACTTC. This sequence joins TRBV5-1 and TRBJ2-7; D not resolved. CDR1 SGHRS and CDR2 YFSETQ come from the germline V gene. V gave up 1 base and J gave up 3 bases, with 8 bases separating them. This CDR3 is 13 amino acids long.

The genes are TRBV6-2 or TRBV6-3 and TRBJ2-7; D unresolved. The V and J ends lost 6 bases and 3 bases respectively, with 6 bases between them. The CDR3 covers 11 residues. Germline CDR1 is MNHEY and CDR2 is SVGEGT. The CDR3 nucleotides are TGTGCCAGCAGCTCGCGCTACGAGCAGTACTTC. This translates into CASSSRYEQYF.

This chain joins TRBV9 and TRBJ1-3, with no clear D. This CDR3 is 14 amino acids long. V lost 4 bases, J lost 4 bases, and 12 bases lay in between. Germline V lookup: CDR1 SGDLS, CDR2 YYNGEE. The CDR3 sequence: CASSPSGRGNTIYF. CDR3 nucleotide sequence: TGTGCCAGCAGCCCAAGCGGACGGGGAAACACCATATATTTT.

This chain uses TRBV5-1 with TRBJ1-2; no definite D call. V was cut by 0 bases and J by 0 bases, with 12 bases left in between. The CDR3 has 16 residues. Germline CDR1 is SGHRS and CDR2 is YFSETQ. This chain's CDR3 is CASSLDLGNANYGYTF. DNA of the CDR3: TGCGCCAGCAGCTTGGACCTCGGGAACGCTAACTATGGCTACACCTTC.

This sequence joins TRBV10-1 and TRBJ2-7; 7 nucleotides align to TRBD1. Per germline, CDR1 WNHNN and CDR2 SYGVQD (reference sequence). The CDR3 spans 16 residues. J gave up 2 bases and V 0 bases, and 7 bases lay outside the gene matches. CDR3 region: CASSESKGTATYEQYF. CDR3 DNA: TGCGCCAGCAGTGAGTCGAAGGGGACAGCGACCTACGAGCAGTACTTC.

This clone was recorded once. The chain recombines TRBV3-1 (or the pseudogene TRBV3-2) with TRBJ1-6; TRBD1 matches 8 bases. In germline, CDR1 is LGHDT, CDR2 YNNKEL (reference sequence). This CDR3 spans 17 amino acids. The J segment lost 5 bases and the V segment lost 3 bases, leaving 9 bases of the junction unmatched. The CDR3 here is CASSHVGQGTNNSPLHF. DNA of the CDR3: TGTGCCAGCAGCCATGTCGGACAGGGCACGAATAATTCACCCCTCCACTTT.

In its sample, this clone was seen once. This rearrangement joins TRBV6-1 to TRBJ1-1; tentatively, D is TRBD1 (5 bases). This CDR3 is 15 amino acids long. CDR1 MNHNS and CDR2 SASEGT come from the germline V gene. V was pared by 1 base and J by 0 bases, with 9 bases between. The CDR3 loop is CASSEGYRLNTEAFF. For the CDR3, the DNA is TGTGCCAGCAGTGAAGGTTACAGGTTGAACACTGAAGCTTTCTTT.

The chain is built from TRBV28 and TRBJ1-5, with 8 bases fitting TRBD1. V trimming: 7 bases; J trimming: 0 bases; junction bases outside the gene matches: 14. There are 18 residues in the CDR3. The germline CDR1 and CDR2 sequences are MDHEN and SYDVKM. CDR3 residues: CASTTDREGDSSNQPQHF. In DNA, the CDR3 is TGTGCCAGCACAACGGACAGGGAAGGGGATAGTAGCAATCAGCCCCAGCATTTT.

This chain uses TRBV9 with TRBJ2-5; D perhaps matches TRBD1 (6 bases). Deletions cut 0 bases from V and 4 bases from J, with 13 bases between. The germline CDR1 and CDR2 sequences are SGDLS and YYNGEE. The CDR3 has 15 residues. The CDR3: CASSVAPDRLETQYF. As DNA, the CDR3 is TGTGCCAGCAGCGTAGCCCCAGACAGGTTAGAGACCCAGTACTTC.

This chain connects TRBV9 to TRBJ2-5; 9 bases fit TRBD2. CDR1 and CDR2 from the germline V gene are SGDLS and YYNGEE. The CDR3 has 16 amino acids. With V trimmed by 0 bases and J by 0 bases, 3 bases remained unmatched. The CDR3 sequence: CASSVALAGHQETQYF. The CDR3 DNA sequence: TGTGCCAGCAGCGTAGCCCTAGCGGGGCACCAAGAGACCCAGTACTTC.

The CDR3 loop is CSASRTGSTEAFF. In nucleotides, the CDR3 is TGCAGTGCTAGTCGGACAGGGAGTACTGAAGCTTTCTTT. The V call is TRBV20-1, the J call TRBJ1-1, with 8 nucleotides matching TRBD1. This CDR3 is 13 amino acids long. In germline, CDR1 is DFQATT, CDR2 SNEGSKA (reference sequence). With V trimmed by 3 bases and J by 5 bases, 5 bases remained unmatched.

This clone was observed many times. The chain uses TRBV15 and TRBJ1-2; TRBD1 agrees at 10 bases. Germline values: CDR1 LNHNV, CDR2 YYDKDF (reference sequence). This CDR3 has 13 amino acids. J gave up 12 bases and V 3 bases, and 7 bases lay outside the gene matches. This chain's CDR3 is CATSRGTGAPHTF. Here the CDR3 DNA reads TGTGCCACCAGCAGGGGGACAGGGGCACCCCACACCTTC.